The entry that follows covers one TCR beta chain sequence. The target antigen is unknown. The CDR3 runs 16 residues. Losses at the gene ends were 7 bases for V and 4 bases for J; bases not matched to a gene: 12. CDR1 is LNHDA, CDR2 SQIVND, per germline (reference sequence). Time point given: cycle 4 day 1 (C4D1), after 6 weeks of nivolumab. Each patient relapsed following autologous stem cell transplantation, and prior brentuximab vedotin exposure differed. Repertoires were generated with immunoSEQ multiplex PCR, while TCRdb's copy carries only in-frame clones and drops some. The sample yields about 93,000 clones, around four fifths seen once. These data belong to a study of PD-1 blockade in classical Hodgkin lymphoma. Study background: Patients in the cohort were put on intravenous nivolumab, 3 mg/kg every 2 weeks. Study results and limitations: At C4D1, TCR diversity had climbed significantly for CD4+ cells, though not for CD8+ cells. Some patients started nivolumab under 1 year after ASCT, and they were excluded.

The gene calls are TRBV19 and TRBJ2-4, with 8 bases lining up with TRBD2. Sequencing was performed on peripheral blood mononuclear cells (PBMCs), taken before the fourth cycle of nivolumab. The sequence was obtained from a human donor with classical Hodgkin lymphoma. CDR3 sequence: CASNMGGLVTKNIQYF. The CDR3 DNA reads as TGTGCCAGTAACATGGGGGGACTAGTGACGAAAAACATTCAGTACTTC.